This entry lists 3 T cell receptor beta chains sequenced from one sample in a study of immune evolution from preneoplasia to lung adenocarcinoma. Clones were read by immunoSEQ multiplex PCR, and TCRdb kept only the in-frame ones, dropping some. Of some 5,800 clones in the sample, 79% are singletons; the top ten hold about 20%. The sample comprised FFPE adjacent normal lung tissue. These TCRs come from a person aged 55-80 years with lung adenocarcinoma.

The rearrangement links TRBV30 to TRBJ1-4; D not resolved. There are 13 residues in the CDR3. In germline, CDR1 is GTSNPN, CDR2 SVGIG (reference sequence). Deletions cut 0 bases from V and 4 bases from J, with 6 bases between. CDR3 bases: TGTGCCTGGAGTGTTGTGTATAATGAAAAACTGTTTTTT. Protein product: CAWSVVYNEKLFF.

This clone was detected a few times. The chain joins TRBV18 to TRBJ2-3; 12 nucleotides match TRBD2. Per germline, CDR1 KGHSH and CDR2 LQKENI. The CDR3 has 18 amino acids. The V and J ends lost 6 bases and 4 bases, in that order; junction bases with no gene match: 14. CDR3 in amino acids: CASSPRRLAGDNADTQYF. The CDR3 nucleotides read TGTGCCAGCTCTCCGAGACGACTAGCGGGAGACAACGCAGATACGCAGTATTTT.

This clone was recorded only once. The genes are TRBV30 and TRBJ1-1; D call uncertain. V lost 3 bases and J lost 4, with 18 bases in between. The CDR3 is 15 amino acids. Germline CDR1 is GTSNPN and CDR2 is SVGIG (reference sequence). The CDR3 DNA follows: TGTGCCTGGAGCCTCGGGTCGGCGCTGGGCACTGAAGCTTTCTTT. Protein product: CAWSLGSALGTEAFF.